Shown below are 30 T cell receptor beta chains from a single sample sequenced in a study of blood T cell repertoires in COVID-19. Profiled with immunoSEQ multiplex PCR; TCRdb holds only in-frame clones, not every one. The data contain 200,000 or so clones, about 91% of them singletons. The sample taken for sequencing was PBMCs or T cells enriched from blood (not recorded which). These receptors originate from a woman in her thirties or forties with acute COVID-19.

A single count supports this clone. The CDR3 region is CTSSPRGGFRVETQYF. The CDR3, as DNA: TGCACCAGCAGCCCGCGCGGTGGCTTCCGCGTAGAGACCCAGTACTTC. The chain links TRBV1 to TRBJ2-5; the DNA was not used to check the table's D call, TRBD2. TRBV1 is given as a pseudogene. CDR3 size: 16 residues.

This clone has just one count. The chain uses TRBV11-2 and TRBJ2-3; possible D gene TRBD2, 7 bases. This CDR3 is built from 18 residues. Trimming shortened V by 1 base and J by 2 bases, and 19 bases separated the two germline ends. CDR1 is SGHAT and CDR2 is FQNNGV in the germline V gene. DNA of the CDR3: TGTGCCAGCAGCTTAGGCGGGGGCCGGGGGATTCTCACAGATACGCAGTATTTT. It specifies CASSLGGGRGILTDTQYF.

This chain joins TRBV11-2 and TRBJ1-2, with 7 positions matching TRBD1. With 0 bases clipped from V and 8 bases from J, the junction kept 9 bases outside the gene matches. The CDR3 spans 15 residues. Germline CDR1 is SGHAT and CDR2 is FQNNGV. CDR3 sequence: CASSLDRGGFGGYTF. The CDR3 DNA follows: TGTGCCAGCAGCTTAGATAGAGGGGGCTTCGGCGGCTACACCTTC.

Of note for this clone: The same CDR3 can be traced to other DNA sequences in this sample. V usage is TRBV19 and J usage is TRBJ1-2, with D hard to call. Trimming took off 0 bases at V and 2 bases at J, with 4 bases between the two ends. The germline CDR1 and CDR2 sequences are LNHDA and SQIVND (reference sequence). This CDR3 is built from 13 residues. DNA of the CDR3: TGTGCCAGTAGTATAGACAGGAACTATGGCTACACCTTC. It specifies CASSIDRNYGYTF. Combining the CDR3 with reference TRBV19 and TRBJ1-2 gives the whole variable domain DGGITQSPKYLFRKEGQNVTLSCEQNLNHDAMYWYRQDPGQGLRLIYYSQIVNDFQKGDIAEGYSVSREKKESFPLTVTSAQKNPTAFYLCASSIDRNYGYTFGSGTRLTVV.

The chain links TRBV10-1 to TRBJ2-3, with D possibly TRBD1 on 6 matching bases. Germline lookup yields CDR1 WNHNN and CDR2 SYGVQD (reference sequence). V shed 5 bases and J shed 5 bases, with 8 bases lying between them. The CDR3 has 12 amino acids. CDR3 loop: CASSSGVDTQYF. The CDR3, as DNA: TGCGCCAGCAGTTCAGGGGTAGATACGCAGTATTTT.

The genes are TRBV14 and TRBJ2-7; TRBD1 matches at 9 bases. Germline assignment: CDR1 SGHDN and CDR2 FVKESK. Trimming removed 4 bases from V and 3 bases from J; junction bases left unmatched: 7. The CDR3 covers 15 residues. The CDR3: CASSRLDRGDYEQYF. DNA for the CDR3: TGTGCCAGCAGCCGCCTGGACAGGGGTGACTACGAGCAGTACTTC.

The rearrangement joins TRBV27 to TRBJ2-1; 9 nucleotides match TRBD1. Germline loops: CDR1 MNHEY, CDR2 SMNVEV (reference sequence). V was pared by 5 bases and J by 0 bases, with 2 bases of the junction left unmatched. CDR3 length: 15 residues. The DNA of the CDR3 is TGTGCCAGCAGTAAGACAGGGGGCTCCTACAATGAGCAGTTCTTC. Encoded protein: CASSKTGGSYNEQFF.

This clone was seen once. V is TRBV7-6 and J is TRBJ2-7; TRBD2 agrees at 12 bases. The CDR3 has 15 residues. The ends lost 5 bases at V and 2 bases at J; junction bases unmatched: 4. CDR1 and CDR2 from the germline V gene are SGHVS and FNYEAQ. The CDR3 sequence: CASSPGLAGTYEQYV. The CDR3, as DNA: TGTGCCAGCAGCCCAGGACTAGCGGGGACCTACGAGCAGTACGTC.

This chain joins TRBV5-4 and TRBJ2-2, with 9 positions matching TRBD2. This CDR3 has 15 residues. The ends lost 9 bases at V and 2 bases at J; junction bases unmatched: 8. Looked up from germline, CDR1 is SGHNT and CDR2 is YYREEE (reference sequence). The CDR3 here is CATDLAGINTGELFF. CDR3 coding DNA: TGTGCCACAGACCTAGCGGGGATTAACACCGGGGAGCTGTTTTTT.

This clone showed up just a few times. The V gene is TRBV4-2, the J gene TRBJ1-4, with D possibly TRBD1 on 6 matching bases. In germline, CDR1 is LGHNA, CDR2 YNFKEQ. Deletions cut 6 bases from V and 8 bases from J, with 19 bases between. The CDR3 runs 15 residues. The CDR3 region has the DNA TGTGCCAGCAGAATCGGGGTAGGCCAGGGGGAAAAACTGTTTTTT. It specifies CASRIGVGQGEKLFF.

This clone occurred once. The J gene is TRBJ1-4, the V gene TRBV30, with 8 bases aligning to TRBD1. The CDR3 is 15 residues long. The V and J ends lost 5 bases and 0 bases, in that order; junction bases with no gene match: 5. Germline V gene sequence: CDR1 GTSNPN, CDR2 SVGIG (reference sequence). CDR3 sequence (DNA): TGTGCCTGGCAATCAGGGGGCTCAACTAATGAAAAACTGTTTTTT. Translating gives CAWQSGGSTNEKLFF. Variable domain in full (rest from reference TRBV30 and TRBJ1-4): SQTIHQWPATLVQPVGSPLSLECTVEGTSNPNLYWYRQAAGRGLQLLFYSVGIGQISSEVPQNLSASRPQDRQFILSSKKLLLSDSGFYLCAWQSGGSTNEKLFFGSGTQLSVL.

The chain joins TRBV29-1 to TRBJ2-4; possible D gene TRBD2, 7 bases. With 0 bases removed from V and 8 bases from J, the gap between germline ends came to 14 bases. Germline lookup yields CDR1 SQVTM and CDR2 ANQGSEA. The CDR3 length is 14 residues. The CDR3: CSVEDPRGRDIQYF. The CDR3 DNA is TGCAGCGTTGAAGACCCTAGGGGGAGGGACATTCAGTACTTC. Complete variable domain (other parts from reference TRBV29-1 and TRBJ2-4): SAVISQKPSRDICQRGTSLTIQCQVDSQVTMMFWYRQQPGQSLTLIATANQGSEATYESGFVIDKFPISRPNLTFSTLTVSNMSPEDSSIYLCSVEDPRGRDIQYFGAGTRLSVL.

The rearrangement links TRBV18 to TRBJ1-1, with no clear D. Germline V gene sequence: CDR1 KGHSH, CDR2 LQKENI. CDR3 size: 13 residues. The V end was cut by 6 bases, the J end by 1 base, with 9 bases between. The CDR3 loop is CASSPDWNTEAFF. The CDR3 coding sequence is TGTGCCAGCTCCCCGGACTGGAACACTGAAGCTTTCTTT.

The chain is built from TRBV11-2 and TRBJ2-1; D ambiguous. Germline V gene data show CDR1 as SGHAT and CDR2 as FQNNGV. Trimming stripped 4 bases from V and 0 bases from J, with 16 bases between. This CDR3 has 17 residues. The CDR3: CASSSLGGRGSYNEQFF. CDR3 nucleotides: TGTGCCAGCAGCTCCCTAGGCGGCCGAGGCTCCTACAATGAGCAGTTCTTC.

This sequence joins TRBV5-4 and TRBJ1-3, with 8 positions matching TRBD1. V trimming: 7 bases; J trimming: 2 bases; junction bases outside the gene matches: 5. Germline CDR1 SGHNT, CDR2 YYREEE (reference sequence). This CDR3 is 14 amino acids long. CDR3 nucleotide sequence: TGTGCCAGCGGAATACAGGGGGCTGGAAACACCATATATTTT. Residues: CASGIQGAGNTIYF.

The genes are TRBV19 and TRBJ1-2; 7 nucleotides match TRBD1. CDR3 length: 13 amino acids. CDR1 and CDR2 from the germline V gene are LNHDA and SQIVND (reference sequence). J gave up 8 bases and V 5 bases, and 8 bases lay outside the gene matches. The chain's CDR3 is CASSAGRQGGYTF. Here the CDR3 DNA reads TGTGCCAGTAGTGCTGGGAGACAGGGAGGCTACACCTTC.

The rearrangement links TRBV9 to TRBJ1-2; 11 bases are a match to TRBD1. There are 15 residues in the CDR3. Germline V lookup: CDR1 SGDLS, CDR2 YYNGEE. After removal of 4 bases from V and 4 bases from J, the junction contained 6 bases not matched to a gene. The CDR3 DNA reads TGTGCCAGCAGCATCAGGACAGGGGGCTTCTATGGCTACACCTTC. This gives the protein CASSIRTGGFYGYTF.

The chain joins TRBV5-1 to TRBJ1-2; 8 nucleotides line up with TRBD1. The germline gives CDR1 SGHRS, CDR2 YFSETQ. J gave up 7 bases and V 6 bases, and 11 bases lay outside the gene matches. There are 14 residues in the CDR3. The CDR3 region has the DNA TGCGCCAGCAACGTAAATGGACAGGGCCCTGGCTACACCTTC. Encoded protein: CASNVNGQGPGYTF.

In its sample, this clone was seen once. This rearrangement joins TRBV7-9 to TRBJ2-1, with TRBD2 matching 9 bases. There are 14 residues in the CDR3. The germline gives CDR1 SEHNR, CDR2 FQNEAQ (reference sequence). V shed 3 bases, J shed 9 bases, and the junction held 6 bases outside the gene matches. The CDR3 loop is CASSLLAGVGEQFF. CDR3 in DNA: TGTGCCAGCAGCTTGTTAGCGGGAGTGGGTGAGCAGTTCTTC.

The chain has TRBV4-3 and TRBJ1-1; maybe TRBD1 (6 bases). CDR1 is LGHNA, CDR2 YSLEER, per germline. The V and J ends lost 4 bases and 7 bases respectively, with 13 bases between them. The CDR3 has 13 residues. DNA of the CDR3: TGCGCCAGCAGCCTAAGGGGGTACGGTGAAGCTTTCTTT. Protein: CASSLRGYGEAFF.

The genes are TRBV19 and TRBJ2-3; TRBD1 agrees at 8 bases. The germline gives CDR1 LNHDA, CDR2 SQIVND (reference sequence). The CDR3 totals 14 residues. V lost 10 bases, J lost 6 bases, and 12 bases stayed unmatched. CDR3 amino acids: CATVPQGATDTQYF. For the CDR3, the DNA is TGTGCCACCGTCCCGCAGGGGGCAACGGATACGCAGTATTTT.

The J gene is TRBJ2-7, the V gene TRBV6-5; the match to TRBD1 covers 10 bases. Looked up from germline, CDR1 is MNHEY and CDR2 is SVGAGI. The trim removed 6 bases at V and 5 bases at J, leaving 7 bases unmatched. This CDR3 has 14 amino acids. CDR3 coding DNA: TGTGCCAGCAGCCGGGACAGGGGAAAGGACGAGCAGTACGTC. This encodes CASSRDRGKDEQYV.

The rearrangement links TRBV19 to TRBJ2-2; possible D gene TRBD2, 6 bases. The V end was cut by 4 bases, the J end by 8 bases, with 11 bases between. The CDR3 spans 13 residues. Germline V CDR1 and CDR2: LNHDA, SQIVND (reference sequence). Here the CDR3 reads CASSTGLPGELFF. In DNA, the CDR3 is TGTGCCAGTAGTACCGGACTACCAGGGGAGCTGTTTTTT.

This clone was detected once. J is TRBJ2-1 and V is TRBV25-1; tentatively, D is TRBD2 (5 bases). The V gene lost 6 bases and the J gene lost 6 bases, with 15 bases spanning the gap. The CDR3 extends over 14 amino acids. In germline, CDR1 is MGHDK, CDR2 SYGVNS. In DNA, the CDR3 is TGTGCCAGCAGCCCGGTTGGAGGTAGCAATGAGCAGTTCTTC. Protein: CASSPVGGSNEQFF.

The chain is built from TRBV5-1 and TRBJ1-1, with 7 nucleotides matching TRBD1. The CDR3 extends over 15 amino acids. CDR1 is SGHRS and CDR2 is YFSETQ in the germline V gene. V trimming: 2 bases; J trimming: 4 bases; junction bases outside the gene matches: 8. The CDR3 DNA is TGCGCCAGCAGCTTATCTTCAGGGGGTATCACTGAAGCTTTCTTT. Translated: CASSLSSGGITEAFF.

In this sample, this clone turned up once. For the CDR3, the DNA is TGCGCCAGCAGCCAAGGGGGACAGGCATCCTATGGCTACACCTTC. Translating gives CASSQGGQASYGYTF. The V call is TRBV4-3, the J call TRBJ1-2; the match to TRBD1 covers 8 bases. The V gene end was trimmed by 1 base and the J gene end by 4 bases; junction bases not matched to a gene: 5. The germline V gene has CDR1 LGHNA and CDR2 YSLEER. The CDR3 has 15 amino acids.

J is TRBJ2-3 and V is TRBV5-1; tentative D call: TRBD2 (6 bases). Germline CDR1 SGHRS, CDR2 YFSETQ. CDR3 length: 16 residues. V lost 4 bases and J lost 4, with 19 bases in between. Written as DNA, the CDR3 is TGCGCCAGCAGCCCTGGTGGCGGGAAACATGCAGATACGCAGTATTTT. It codes for CASSPGGGKHADTQYF.

This clone was counted a few times. The J gene is TRBJ2-2, the V gene TRBV10-3; TRBD2 matches at 14 bases. This CDR3 region has 17 residues. Germline CDR1 and CDR2: ENHRY and SYGVKD. V lost 6 bases to trimming and J lost 6 bases; unmatched junction nucleotides: 9. CDR3 nucleotide sequence: TGTGCCATCAGACGGACTAGCGGGGGGACTCAATCCGGGGAGCTGTTTTTT. Its translation is CAIRRTSGGTQSGELFF.

This chain links TRBV5-1 with TRBJ2-1; 14 bases are shared with TRBD2. From germline, CDR1 is SGHRS and CDR2 YFSETQ. This CDR3 region has 17 residues. After removal of 1 base from V and 7 bases from J, the junction contained 7 bases not matched to a gene. DNA for the CDR3: TGCGCCAGCAGCTTGTTGACTAGCGGGGGGGCCGAGAATGAGCAGTTCTTC. Its protein is CASSLLTSGGAENEQFF.

V and J are TRBV11-2 and TRBJ2-3; D not resolved. The germline V gene encodes CDR1 SGHAT and CDR2 FQNNGV. The CDR3 is 16 residues long. Trimming pared 5 bases from V and 6 bases from J, leaving 21 bases between. The CDR3 DNA reads as TGTGCCAGCAGCCTAACCCGAGTGAGGCCTTCCGATACGCAGTATTTT. Translated: CASSLTRVRPSDTQYF.